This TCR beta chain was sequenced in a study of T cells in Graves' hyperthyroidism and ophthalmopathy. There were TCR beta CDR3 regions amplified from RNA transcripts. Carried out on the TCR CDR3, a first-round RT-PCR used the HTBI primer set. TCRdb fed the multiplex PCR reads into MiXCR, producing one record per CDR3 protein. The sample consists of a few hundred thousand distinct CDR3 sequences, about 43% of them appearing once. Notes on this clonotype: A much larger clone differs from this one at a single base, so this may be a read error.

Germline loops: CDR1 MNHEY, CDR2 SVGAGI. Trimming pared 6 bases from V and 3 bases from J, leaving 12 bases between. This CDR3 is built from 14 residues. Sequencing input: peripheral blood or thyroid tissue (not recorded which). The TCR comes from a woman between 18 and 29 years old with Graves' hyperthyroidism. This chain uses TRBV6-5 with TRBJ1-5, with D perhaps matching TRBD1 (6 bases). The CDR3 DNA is TGTGCCAGCAGGCTAGGACAGCTCAATCAGCCCCAGCATTTT. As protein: CASRLGQLNQPQHF.